A single sample gave rise to the 24 T cell receptor beta chains below, sequenced in a study of blood T cell repertoires in COVID-19 (TCRdb year 2020). Libraries were prepared through the immunoSEQ multiplex PCR assay. The clones in this table, taken by TCRdb from immuneACCESS, are in-frame only. Not every clone is retained; where verified, under half of the shortfall comes from an unresolved V gene, and the cause of the rest is unknown. Here the sample has about 130,000 clones; about four fifths occur a single time. The ten largest make up roughly 17% of the sample. The sequencing input was peripheral blood. These receptors were taken from a woman of 80 years or more with acute or convalescent COVID-19.

The chain uses TRBV19 and TRBJ1-1; TRBD1 might be the D (6 bases). This CDR3 region has 15 residues. Between the trimmed V and J ends, which lost 1 base and 5 bases, there was a span of 14 bases. The germline V gene encodes CDR1 LNHDA and CDR2 SQIVND (reference sequence). Written as DNA, the CDR3 is TGTGCCAGTAGTATAGGTGGGGGCCAGGTTACTGAAGCTTTCTTT. Amino acids: CASSIGGGQVTEAFF. The full variable domain, rest sourced from reference TRBV19 and TRBJ1-1, is DGGITQSPKYLFRKEGQNVTLSCEQNLNHDAMYWYRQDPGQGLRLIYYSQIVNDFQKGDIAEGYSVSREKKESFPLTVTSAQKNPTAFYLCASSIGGGQVTEAFFGQGTRLTVV.

The sample holds one count of this clone. The V and J genes are TRBV14 and TRBJ2-1; 10 positions agree with TRBD2. The CDR3 contains 20 residues. V trimming: 1 base; J trimming: 6 bases; junction bases outside the gene matches: 18. Germline-derived CDR1 and CDR2 are SGHDN and FVKESK. The CDR3 region has the DNA TGTGCCAGCAGCCAAGTACCTTGGACTAGCGGATCAAGGGGCGGCAATGAGCAGTTCTTC. It yields the protein CASSQVPWTSGSRGGNEQFF.

The rearrangement links TRBV7-8 to TRBJ1-5, with D perhaps TRBD1 (5 bases). Germline lookup yields CDR1 SGHVS and CDR2 FQNEAQ. V lost 1 base, J lost 5 bases, and 18 bases lay in between. This CDR3 is 17 amino acids long. The CDR3 spells CASSLGLGGVRYQPQHF. The CDR3 DNA sequence: TGTGCCAGCAGCTTAGGGCTGGGAGGGGTTCGGTATCAGCCCCAGCATTTT.

V is TRBV19 and J is TRBJ1-5; no definite D call. V lost 7 bases and J lost 0, with 7 bases in between. CDR3 length: 13 residues. From germline, CDR1 is LNHDA and CDR2 SQIVND (reference sequence). The CDR3 spells CASNWASNQPQHF. CDR3 bases: TGTGCCAGTAACTGGGCTAGCAATCAGCCCCAGCATTTT.

The V gene is TRBV3-1 (or the pseudogene TRBV3-2), the J gene TRBJ1-6; unclear D gene. V lost 4 bases to trimming and J lost 4 bases, with 5 bases between them. Germline V gives CDR1 LGHDT, CDR2 YNNKEL (reference sequence). CDR3 size: 13 residues. This chain's CDR3 is CASSRLYNSPLHF. The CDR3 nucleotides read TGTGCCAGCAGCCGACTTTATAATTCACCCCTCCACTTT.

V and J are TRBV19 and TRBJ1-5; D unclear. This CDR3 has 15 amino acids. The germline V and J ends were trimmed by 6 bases and 0 bases, with 12 bases remaining between them. Per the germline V gene, CDR1 is LNHDA and CDR2 is SQIVND (reference sequence). CDR3 in amino acids: CASRLTENSNQPQHF. The CDR3 DNA reads as TGTGCCAGTAGGCTTACAGAGAATAGCAATCAGCCCCAGCATTTT.

The count of this clone is one. The chain combines TRBV11-2 with TRBJ2-7; 7 bases fit TRBD1. V trimming: 0 bases; J trimming: 7 bases; junction bases outside the gene matches: 6. There are 14 residues in the CDR3. Germline V gene sequence: CDR1 SGHAT, CDR2 FQNNGV. CDR3 amino acids: CASSLDRTGEEQYF. DNA for the CDR3: TGTGCCAGCAGCTTAGATCGCACAGGGGAGGAGCAGTACTTC.

This rearrangement joins TRBV5-5 to TRBJ1-1, with a tentative D call TRBD1 (5 bases). Trimming cost V 0 bases and J 3 bases, with 9 bases left between them. The CDR3 is 14 residues long. CDR1 is SGHKS and CDR2 is YYEKEE in the germline V gene (reference sequence). CDR3 in amino acids: CASSLAQGYTEAFF. CDR3 coding DNA: TGTGCCAGCAGCTTGGCCCAGGGCTACACTGAAGCTTTCTTT.

V and J are TRBV19 and TRBJ2-3; no clear D. Germline V gene sequence: CDR1 LNHDA, CDR2 SQIVND (reference sequence). With 9 bases removed from V and 2 bases from J, the gap between germline ends came to 15 bases. CDR3 length: 14 residues. The CDR3 here is CASRKMGTTDTQYF. CDR3 coding DNA: TGTGCCAGCCGGAAAATGGGCACCACAGATACGCAGTATTTT.

The rearrangement joins TRBV5-1 to TRBJ2-5; 8 bases agree with TRBD1. Germline V gene data show CDR1 as SGHRS and CDR2 as YFSETQ. Germline trimming cut 6 bases from V and 7 bases from J; bases unmatched to any gene: 14. The length of the CDR3 is 15 residues. The DNA of the CDR3 is TGCGCCAGCACCCCCGACGGGACAGGCCGGGGGACCCAGTACTTC. Its translation: CASTPDGTGRGTQYF.

The chain employs TRBV4-1 and TRBJ1-4; D possibly corresponds to TRBD1 (6 bases). This CDR3 spans 15 amino acids. Deletions cut 0 bases from V and 11 bases from J, with 16 bases between. Per germline, CDR1 MGHRA and CDR2 YSYEKL. The CDR3 DNA reads TGCGCCAGCAGCCAAGATGCACAGGGCGGGAGGAAACTGTTTTTT. Encoded protein: CASSQDAQGGRKLFF.

V gene TRBV5-3 combines with J gene TRBJ1-2, with TRBD1 matching 9 bases. TRBV5-3 is filed as an ORF, its function uncertain. This CDR3 region has 16 residues. V dropped 0 bases and J dropped 7; count of bases not matched to a gene: 10. The CDR3 loop is CARSLAGGQGVFGYTF. The CDR3 bases are TGTGCCAGAAGCTTGGCCGGGGGACAGGGCGTCTTTGGCTACACCTTC.

The chain recombines TRBV5-1 with TRBJ2-6; D gene unclear. Trimming removed 0 bases from V and 0 bases from J, with 4 bases in between. Looked up from germline, CDR1 is SGHRS and CDR2 is YFSETQ. The CDR3 length is 15 residues. The CDR3 nucleotides read TGCGCCAGCAGCTTGGACAGCTCTGGGGCCAACGTCCTGACTTTC. This encodes CASSLDSSGANVLTF.

The chain recombines TRBV6-5 with TRBJ1-2, with 9 positions matching TRBD1. V dropped 7 bases and J dropped 5; count of bases not matched to a gene: 8. This CDR3 spans 14 amino acids. Per the germline V gene, CDR1 is MNHEY and CDR2 is SVGAGI. CDR3 sequence reads: CASTMDRGGYGYTF. For the CDR3, the DNA is TGTGCCAGCACAATGGACAGGGGAGGGTATGGCTACACCTTC.

The rearrangement uses TRBV27 and TRBJ1-2; D is perhaps TRBD1 (6 bases). The V gene lost 3 bases and the J gene lost 8 bases, with 16 bases spanning the gap. The germline gives CDR1 MNHEY, CDR2 SMNVEV (reference sequence). The CDR3 contains 14 residues. In nucleotides, the CDR3 is TGTGCCAGCAGTTTGATACAGGGCTTGGGGGGCTACACCTTC. Its translation is CASSLIQGLGGYTF.

This chain links TRBV12-3 or TRBV12-4 with TRBJ2-7; a possible D gene is TRBD2 (7 bases). The V and J ends lost 5 bases and 7 bases respectively, with 15 bases between them. The CDR3 has 13 amino acids. The DNA for the CDR3 is TGTGCCAGCAGTGGCATCGGGGGGCGGGAGCAGTACTTC. It specifies CASSGIGGREQYF.

This chain links TRBV19 with TRBJ1-2; 7 nucleotides match TRBD1. The CDR3 spans 15 residues. The germline V gene encodes CDR1 LNHDA and CDR2 SQIVND (reference sequence). The V gene end was trimmed by 5 bases and the J gene end by 5 bases; junction bases not matched to a gene: 11. The CDR3 DNA is TGTGCCAGTAGTGCAAGTACAGGGGTGGGATATGGCTACACCTTC. It translates to CASSASTGVGYGYTF.

V usage is TRBV7-2 and J usage is TRBJ2-1, with D tentatively TRBD2 (5 bases). The CDR3 is 14 amino acids. V shed 5 bases and J shed 7 bases, with 15 bases lying between them. The germline V gene has CDR1 SGHTA and CDR2 FQGNSA. This CDR3 reads CASSRLSMGNEQFF. The CDR3 DNA reads TGTGCCAGCAGCAGACTAAGTATGGGTAATGAGCAGTTCTTC.

The J gene is TRBJ1-2, the V gene TRBV27; a possible D gene is TRBD1 (5 bases). The germline CDR1 and CDR2 sequences are MNHEY and SMNVEV (reference sequence). V lost 5 bases, J lost 7 bases, and 17 bases lay in between. The CDR3 loop spans 14 amino acids. CDR3 nucleotides: TGTGCCAGCAGTCCCGGGGGGGGTGCGCTTGGCTACACCTTC. This codes for CASSPGGGALGYTF.

V is TRBV30 and J is TRBJ1-5, with D possibly matching TRBD1 (5 bases). The CDR3 loop spans 13 amino acids. Trimming took 4 bases from V and 2 from J, leaving 9 bases between them. The germline V gene encodes CDR1 GTSNPN and CDR2 SVGIG (reference sequence). The CDR3 bases are TGTGCCTGGAATAGCAGGGGCAATCAGCCCCAGCATTTT. Its translation is CAWNSRGNQPQHF.

CDR3 nucleotide sequence: TGTGCCAGCAGTTTTGGGAAGGGGATGAATCAGCCCCAGCATTTT. Amino acids: CASSFGKGMNQPQHF. This chain uses TRBV6-5 with TRBJ1-5; weak D call: TRBD1 (5 bases). Germline CDR1 is MNHEY and CDR2 is SVGAGI. The CDR3 totals 15 residues. The germline V and J ends were trimmed by 4 bases and 4 bases, with 14 bases remaining between them.

About this clone: In the same sample, other DNA sequences code for this CDR3. This chain connects TRBV18 to TRBJ2-2, with D uncertain. The germline CDR1 and CDR2 sequences are KGHSH and LQKENI. Trimming stripped 3 bases from V and 1 base from J, with 6 bases between. The CDR3 contains 14 residues. CDR3 DNA: TGTGCCAGCTCACCCTCAGGGAACACCGGGGAGCTGTTTTTT. Its translation: CASSPSGNTGELFF. Combining the CDR3 with reference TRBV18 and TRBJ2-2 gives the whole variable domain NAGVMQNPRHLVRRRGQEARLRCSPMKGHSHVYWYRQLPEEGLKFMVYLQKENIIDESGMPKERFSAEFPKEGPSILRIQQVVRGDSAAYFCASSPSGNTGELFFGEGSRLTVL.

The J gene is TRBJ1-1, the V gene TRBV4-1; 7 positions match TRBD1. The junction had 11 bases not matched to a gene; V was cut back by 2 bases and J by 11 bases. There are 14 residues in the CDR3. CDR1 and CDR2 from the germline V gene are MGHRA and YSYEKL. Here the CDR3 DNA reads TGCGCCAGCAGCCAATCTGGACAGGATCCATCGGCTTTCTTT. Translation: CASSQSGQDPSAFF.

This clone was seen more than once but under ten times. This chain links TRBV7-8 with TRBJ1-4, with unresolved D. CDR3 length: 17 residues. Trimming stripped 6 bases from V and 0 bases from J, with 17 bases between. CDR1 and CDR2 (germline): SGHVS, FQNEAQ. The CDR3 sequence is CASRSFATDPTNEKLFF. CDR3 sequence (DNA): TGTGCCAGCAGATCCTTTGCCACAGACCCAACTAATGAAAAACTGTTTTTT.